The 21 T cell receptor beta chains reported below all come from one sample, sequenced in a study of immune cell composition in non-small cell lung cancer. This table comes from immunoSEQ multiplex PCR, and its TCRdb copy is limited to in-frame clones, with some not included. The sample carries roughly 8,000 clones, approximately 68% recorded once. Sample: lung tumor tissue. The origin of the receptors is a human donor with non-small cell lung cancer.

The sample holds one count of this clone. The rearrangement links TRBV30 to TRBJ2-2; D may be TRBD2 (5 bases). In germline, CDR1 is GTSNPN, CDR2 SVGIG (reference sequence). V lost 0 bases to trimming and J lost 5 bases, with 13 bases between them. The length of the CDR3 is 15 residues. CDR3 protein: CAWSVELAGTGELFF. In nucleotides, the CDR3 is TGTGCCTGGAGTGTAGAGCTAGCAGGAACCGGGGAGCTGTTTTTT.

This clone was seen just once. The J gene is TRBJ2-7, the V gene TRBV6-4, with 7 bases identical to TRBD2. The CDR3 contains 13 residues. V shed 6 bases, J shed 0 bases, and the junction held 2 bases outside the gene matches. CDR1 and CDR2 (germline): MRHNA, SNTAGT. The CDR3, as DNA: TGTGCCAGCAGGCGGGGGAGCTCCTACGAGCAGTACTTC. This sequence encodes CASRRGSSYEQYF.

This clone was detected only a few times. The J gene is TRBJ2-5, the V gene TRBV5-1; a weak D match, TRBD2 (5 bases). The CDR3 contains 11 residues. Trimming removed 5 bases from V and 7 bases from J, with 9 bases in between. The germline V gene has CDR1 SGHRS and CDR2 YFSETQ. The CDR3 sequence is CASRLEGTQYF. CDR3 coding DNA: TGCGCCAGCAGACTAGAAGGGACCCAGTACTTC.

This clone was detected once. The rearrangement uses TRBV19 and TRBJ1-3, with 7 bases lining up with TRBD1. The CDR3 is made up of 17 amino acids. Germline V gives CDR1 LNHDA, CDR2 SQIVND (reference sequence). Trimming removed 6 bases from V and 1 base from J; junction bases left unmatched: 12. This chain's CDR3 is CASRREATGTSGNTIYF. DNA of the CDR3: TGTGCCAGTAGGCGAGAGGCGACAGGGACGTCTGGAAACACCATATATTTT.

The rearrangement joins TRBV5-1 to TRBJ1-3, with D possibly being TRBD1 (5 bases). Per germline, CDR1 SGHRS and CDR2 YFSETQ. Trimming removed 0 bases from V and 4 bases from J, with 14 bases in between. The length of the CDR3 is 16 residues. The CDR3 sequence is CASSLGPQGLGNTIYF. CDR3 DNA: TGCGCCAGCAGCTTGGGGCCCCAGGGTCTGGGAAACACCATATATTTT. Full variable domain (remainder filled in from reference TRBV5-1 and TRBJ1-3): KAGVTQTPRYLIKTRGQQVTLSCSPISGHRSVSWYQQTPGQGLQFLFEYFSETQRNKGNFPGRFSGRQFSNSRSEMNVSTLELGDSALYLCASSLGPQGLGNTIYFGEGSWLTVV.

This clone was seen a handful of times. V gene TRBV5-4 combines with J gene TRBJ2-7, with 12 bases that match TRBD2. The CDR3 extends over 16 amino acids. The V gene end was trimmed by 4 bases and the J gene end by 4 bases; junction bases not matched to a gene: 9. From germline, CDR1 is SGHNT and CDR2 YYREEE (reference sequence). CDR3 in DNA: TGTGCCAGCAGCGCCCTAGCGGGAGGGCCTCCATACGAGCAGTACTTC. Protein product: CASSALAGGPPYEQYF.

The chain combines TRBV5-4 with TRBJ1-3; 8 bases match TRBD1. Trimming removed 4 bases from V and 8 bases from J; junction bases left unmatched: 11. Germline V gene lookup returns CDR1 SGHNT and CDR2 YYREEE (reference sequence). The CDR3 length is 15 residues. The CDR3 DNA follows: TGTGCCAGCAGCCCGTCCGGACAGGGAGGGCACACCATATATTTT. Translating gives CASSPSGQGGHTIYF.

This sequence joins TRBV30 and TRBJ2-3; 8 bases are shared with TRBD2. J lost 4 bases, V lost 3 bases, and 3 bases had no gene match. Germline CDR1 reads GTSNPN; CDR2 reads SVGIG (reference sequence). CDR3 size: 13 residues. The CDR3 here is CAWRLAESDTQYF. CDR3 DNA sequence: TGTGCCTGGAGACTAGCGGAGTCAGATACGCAGTATTTT.

There are a few counts of this clone. The V gene is TRBV4-1, the J gene TRBJ1-4; possible D gene TRBD1, 6 bases. This CDR3 is 16 amino acids long. The germline V gene encodes CDR1 MGHRA and CDR2 YSYEKL. Trimming took 4 bases from V and 1 from J, leaving 13 bases between them. In DNA, the CDR3 is TGCGCCAGCAGCCCCGCCACAGGGAAAACTAATGAAAAACTGTTTTTT. It yields the protein CASSPATGKTNEKLFF.

The rearrangement links TRBV7-8 to TRBJ2-2; D is perhaps TRBD1 (6 bases). CDR3 size: 15 residues. V lost 5 bases and J lost 0, with 10 bases in between. Germline lookup yields CDR1 SGHVS and CDR2 FQNEAQ. CDR3 in amino acids: CASSPDRTNTGELFF. The CDR3 DNA follows: TGTGCCAGCAGCCCGGACAGAACGAACACCGGGGAGCTGTTTTTT. Full variable domain (missing parts from reference TRBV7-8 and TRBJ2-2): GAGVSQSPRYKVAKRGQDVALRCDPISGHVSLFWYQQALGQGPEFLTYFQNEAQLDKSGLPSDRFFAERPEGSVSTLKIQRTQQEDSAVYLCASSPDRTNTGELFFGEGSRLTVL.

The chain is built from TRBV11-3 and TRBJ2-2; D gene unclear. The CDR3 is made up of 13 amino acids. V dropped 2 bases and J dropped 7 bases, with 8 bases sitting between them. Germline-derived CDR1 and CDR2 are SGHNT and YENEEA. CDR3 in DNA: TGTGCCAGCAGCTTACTAACTAACGGGGAGCTGTTTTTT. It codes for CASSLLTNGELFF. Full variable domain (missing parts from reference TRBV11-3 and TRBJ2-2): EAGVVQSPRYKIIEKKQPVAFWCNPISGHNTLYWYLQNLGQGPELLIRYENEEAVDDSQLPKDRFSAERLKGVDSTLKIQPAELGDSAVYLCASSLLTNGELFFGEGSRLTVL.

The CDR3 protein is CASSLLGVEQYF. CDR3 coding DNA: TGTGCCAGCAGCTTACTCGGGGTCGAGCAGTACTTC. The J gene is TRBJ2-7, the V gene TRBV7-2, with a weak D call TRBD2 (5 bases). V lost 2 bases and J 6 bases, leaving 8 bases between the germline ends. The CDR3 runs to 12 residues. CDR1 is SGHTA and CDR2 is FQGNSA in the germline V gene.

In this sample, this clone turned up a few times. The V gene is TRBV5-1, the J gene TRBJ2-3, with unresolved D. CDR1 and CDR2 (germline): SGHRS, YFSETQ. The CDR3 runs 12 residues. Trimming took 1 base from V and 6 from J, leaving 6 bases between them. In DNA, the CDR3 is TGCGCCAGCAGCTTGTTTTCGGATACGCAGTATTTT. Residues: CASSLFSDTQYF.

This chain connects TRBV6-5 to TRBJ2-7; 10 bases agree with TRBD2. The V gene's germline CDR1 is MNHEY and CDR2 SVGAGI. CDR3 size: 15 residues. The J segment lost 3 bases and the V segment lost 9 bases, leaving 11 bases of the junction unmatched. CDR3 coding DNA: TGTGCCAGTAGAGAGCGGGAGGGTGGGGGCTACGAGCAGTACTTC. Encoded protein: CASREREGGGYEQYF.

The gene calls are TRBV5-4 and TRBJ2-7; the D is unclear. There are 14 residues in the CDR3. The germline CDR1 and CDR2 sequences are SGHNT and YYREEE (reference sequence). Trimming stripped 1 base from V and 0 bases from J, with 8 bases between. CDR3 in amino acids: CASSLSERSYEQYF. The CDR3 DNA reads as TGTGCCAGCAGCTTGTCTGAGCGCTCCTACGAGCAGTACTTC.

This clone was found a few times. The rearrangement links TRBV19 to TRBJ2-4, with a tentative D call TRBD1 (6 bases). In germline, CDR1 is LNHDA, CDR2 SQIVND (reference sequence). CDR3 length equals 15 residues. V dropped 6 bases and J dropped 9 bases, with 21 bases sitting between them. The CDR3 DNA sequence: TGTGCCAGTAGCATGACAGCCAGGGGCTCGGGCATTCAGTACTTC. Amino acid sequence: CASSMTARGSGIQYF.

This chain connects TRBV6-5 to TRBJ1-1; 7 bases agree with TRBD1. With 7 bases clipped from V and 5 bases from J, the junction kept 13 bases outside the gene matches. CDR1 is MNHEY and CDR2 is SVGAGI in the germline V gene. CDR3 length: 15 residues. The CDR3 coding sequence is TGTGCCAGCATCAACCAAGGGGGCGCAGGGACTGAAGCTTTCTTT. Its protein product is CASINQGGAGTEAFF.

This rearrangement joins TRBV6-6 to TRBJ2-7, with D possibly matching TRBD2 (5 bases). Per the germline V gene, CDR1 is MNHNY and CDR2 is SVGAGI (reference sequence). Trimming left V 6 bases short and J 1 base short, with 13 bases between. CDR3 length: 14 residues. The CDR3 bases are TGTGCCAGCAGCCCCGAGGGCCTGTCCTACGAGCAGTACTTC. This gives the protein CASSPEGLSYEQYF.

In its sample, this clone ranks as medium-sized. This rearrangement joins TRBV19 to TRBJ2-7, with TRBD2 matching 7 bases. Per germline, CDR1 LNHDA and CDR2 SQIVND (reference sequence). The CDR3 totals 15 residues. V lost 1 base, J lost 4 bases, and 7 bases stayed unmatched. For the CDR3, the DNA is TGTGCCAGTAGTATAGGGAGCGGGATAGCGTACGAGCAGTACTTC. Residues: CASSIGSGIAYEQYF.

By proportion, this clone is large. The chain recombines TRBV18 with TRBJ2-7; perhaps TRBD2 as D (5 bases). CDR3 length: 14 amino acids. Trimming removed 0 bases from V and 5 bases from J, with 11 bases in between. Germline lookup yields CDR1 KGHSH and CDR2 LQKENI. The DNA for the CDR3 is TGTGCCAGCTCACCACCGGCGGGTGACGACGAGCAGTACTTC. This codes for CASSPPAGDDEQYF.

J is TRBJ2-7 and V is TRBV5-6, with 12 bases lining up with TRBD2. J was trimmed by 6 bases and V by 4 bases; bases with no gene match: 11. This CDR3 is 16 amino acids long. CDR1 SGHDT and CDR2 YYEEEE come from the germline V gene. CDR3 bases: TGTGCCAGCAGCCTAGGACTAGCGGGGTGGGGGGGCGAGCAGTACTTC. Encoded protein: CASSLGLAGWGGEQYF.